A single sample is the source of the 14 T cell receptor beta chains below, sequenced in a study of T cells in Graves' hyperthyroidism and ophthalmopathy. TCR beta CDR3 region amplification was performed from RNA transcripts. The HTBI primer set was used in a first-round RT-PCR of the TCR CDR3. TCRdb passed the multiplex PCR reads through MiXCR, listing each CDR3 protein once. The sample lists 640,000 or so distinct CDR3 sequences; around 15% were seen once. Sample: blood. Receptor source: a woman aged 40 to 55 with Graves' ophthalmopathy.

This clonotype was recorded many times. The V gene is TRBV7-2, the J gene TRBJ2-7, with 10 bases aligning to TRBD2. The V segment lost 6 bases and the J segment 1 base; nucleotides outside the gene matches: 9. Looked up from germline, CDR1 is SGHTA and CDR2 is FQGNSA. This CDR3 has 16 residues. The CDR3 here is CASSFSRTSGSYEQYF. In nucleotides, the CDR3 is TGTGCCAGCAGTTTTAGTCGGACTAGCGGTTCCTACGAGCAGTACTTC.

V is TRBV6-1 and J is TRBJ1-5; D gene ambiguous. This CDR3 contains 13 residues. CDR1 MNHNS and CDR2 SASEGT come from the germline V gene. With 5 bases removed from V and 4 bases from J, the gap between germline ends came to 9 bases. The CDR3 region is CASSSHINQPQHF. In DNA form, the CDR3 reads TGTGCCAGCAGTAGCCATATTAATCAGCCCCAGCATTTT.

This clonotype was recorded many times. The chain joins TRBV7-2 to TRBJ1-2; D unresolved. This CDR3 contains 13 residues. The V gene's germline CDR1 is SGHTA and CDR2 FQGNSA. V was shortened by 5 bases and J by 6 bases, with 13 bases between the two germline ends. CDR3 DNA sequence: TGTGCCAGCAGCGAGCAGGACGGTAATGGCTACACCTTC. Translating gives CASSEQDGNGYTF.

This chain links TRBV15 with TRBJ2-5; 8 bases are a match to TRBD1. The CDR3 consists of 14 residues. The germline V gene encodes CDR1 LNHNV and CDR2 YYDKDF (reference sequence). The V segment lost 5 bases and the J segment 3 bases; nucleotides outside the gene matches: 5. This chain's CDR3 is CATSPTGVKETQYF. CDR3 in DNA: TGTGCCACCAGCCCGACAGGGGTGAAAGAGACCCAGTACTTC.

The chain links TRBV11-2 to TRBJ2-7; D gene unclear. This CDR3 region has 14 residues. Trimming took 7 bases from V and 3 from J, leaving 16 bases between them. Germline assignment: CDR1 SGHAT and CDR2 FQNNGV. CDR3 amino acids: CASKPGRPYYEQYF. Here the CDR3 DNA reads TGTGCCAGCAAGCCGGGCCGTCCCTACTACGAGCAGTACTTC.

The gene calls are TRBV11-2 and TRBJ2-5, with TRBD2 as a possible D gene (5 bases). Trimming pared 0 bases from V and 1 base from J, leaving 9 bases between. CDR3 length equals 15 residues. Germline CDR1 and CDR2: SGHAT and FQNNGV. The CDR3 is CASSLESGSQETQYF. The CDR3 DNA is TGTGCCAGCAGCTTAGAGTCGGGAAGCCAAGAGACCCAGTACTTC. The full variable domain, completed using reference TRBV11-2 and TRBJ2-5, is EAGVAQSPRYKIIEKRQSVAFWCNPISGHATLYWYQQILGQGPKLLIQFQNNGVVDDSQLPKDRFSAERLKGVDSTLKIQPAKLEDSAVYLCASSLESGSQETQYFGPGTRLLVL.

Many counts were recorded for this clonotype. The chain employs TRBV6-5 and TRBJ1-5; unclear D gene. With 0 bases removed from V and 7 bases from J, the gap between germline ends came to 7 bases. This CDR3 is built from 13 residues. CDR1 and CDR2 (germline): MNHEY, SVGAGI. The CDR3 region has the DNA TGTGCCAGCAGTTACTCTAAGTACCAGCCCCAGCATTTT. It is translated as CASSYSKYQPQHF.

This clonotype was seen at least ten times. This rearrangement joins TRBV6-1 to TRBJ2-2; 10 bases match TRBD2. The CDR3 has 15 residues. Germline trimming cut 4 bases from V and 5 bases from J; bases unmatched to any gene: 4. CDR1 is MNHNS, CDR2 SASEGT, per germline. The CDR3 reads CASSVLAGVTGELFF. CDR3 nucleotides: TGTGCCAGCAGTGTTCTAGCGGGGGTGACCGGGGAGCTGTTTTTT.

This clonotype was detected only a few times. The J gene is TRBJ2-7, the V gene TRBV2, with no clear D. The CDR3 runs to 12 residues. The V gene's germline CDR1 is SNHLY and CDR2 FYNNEI. Trimming shortened V by 3 bases and J by 5 bases, and 8 bases separated the two germline ends. The CDR3 loop is CASSDQSHEQYF. DNA of the CDR3: TGTGCCAGCAGTGATCAGTCCCACGAGCAGTACTTC. Variable domain in full (rest from reference TRBV2 and TRBJ2-7): EPEVTQTPSHQVTQMGQEVILRCVPISNHLYFYWYRQILGQKVEFLVSFYNNEISEKSEIFDDQFSVERPDGSNFTLKIRSTKLEDSAMYFCASSDQSHEQYFGPGTRLTVT.

There are many counts of this clonotype. This chain connects TRBV28 to TRBJ1-2; D is unresolved. In germline, CDR1 is MDHEN, CDR2 SYDVKM. Deletions cut 1 base from V and 4 bases from J, with 10 bases between. The CDR3 sequence is 14 residues long. Here the CDR3 DNA reads TGTGCCAGCAGTTTATCGGGCGCTGGCTATGGCTACACCTTC. Amino acid sequence: CASSLSGAGYGYTF.

This clonotype appeared many times. This chain joins TRBV20-1 and TRBJ2-2; D is perhaps TRBD1 (6 bases). The CDR3 covers 13 residues. The V end lost 6 bases, the J end lost 8 bases, and 16 bases lay between the germline ends. Per the germline V gene, CDR1 is DFQATT and CDR2 is SNEGSKA (reference sequence). CDR3 nucleotide sequence: TGCAGTGCGCTGGGACATCTAAATGGGGAGCTGTTTTTT. Protein product: CSALGHLNGELFF.

The rearrangement links TRBV7-8 to TRBJ2-5, with TRBD2 matching 9 bases. The CDR3 runs to 17 residues. The V and J ends lost 3 bases and 1 base, in that order; junction bases with no gene match: 9. From germline, CDR1 is SGHVS and CDR2 FQNEAQ. The CDR3 region is CASSFSSGNPGQETQYF. For the CDR3, the DNA is TGTGCCAGCAGCTTTTCTAGCGGGAACCCTGGCCAAGAGACCCAGTACTTC.

This clonotype was seen at least ten times. J is TRBJ2-5 and V is TRBV10-3; no reliable D call. Germline-derived CDR1 and CDR2 are ENHRY and SYGVKD. Trimming shortened V by 2 bases and J by 3 bases, and 7 bases separated the two germline ends. The CDR3 is made up of 13 amino acids. The CDR3 region is CAISEVREETQYF. The CDR3 bases are TGTGCCATCAGTGAGGTACGGGAAGAGACCCAGTACTTC.

The rearrangement joins TRBV7-2 to TRBJ1-5; D is unresolved. Germline CDR1 is SGHTA and CDR2 is FQGNSA. Trimming pared 2 bases from V and 2 bases from J, leaving 10 bases between. The CDR3 runs to 15 residues. DNA of the CDR3: TGTGCCAGCAGCTTACTCGGGAGGCGCAATCAGCCCCAGCATTTT. It translates to CASSLLGRRNQPQHF.